Listed below are T cell receptor beta chains from one sample, sequenced in a study of breast tumors, draining lymph nodes, adjacent tissues. TCRdb re-analysed the multiplex PCR reads in MiXCR, keeping a single row per CDR3 protein. The data show over 60,000 distinct CDR3 sequences, 40% to 55% seen once. Sequences were obtained from breast tumor tissue. The receptors derive from a female donor with breast cancer. Some clones in this sample may be carry-over from other donors' samples. Both conserved end residues are part of each CDR3. Fields, in order: J gene, V gene, clone size, D gene, CDR3 DNA, CDR3 protein. D genes are given only for firm matches. Part of the rows lack a size; the others show once, few, many or a class for expanded clones.

j_call: TRBJ1-3
v_call: TRBV12-3/TRBV12-4
clone_size: NA
d_call: TRBD1
cdr3_nt: TGTGCCAGCTCTGCGACAGGGGCCCTCTCTGGAAACACCATATATTTT
cdr3_aa: CASSATGALSGNTIYF

j_call: TRBJ1-6
v_call: TRBV6-6
clone_size: NA
d_call: NA
cdr3_nt: TGTGCCAGCAAGCAGGATCCCAGGGACTCACCCCTCCACTTT
cdr3_aa: CASKQDPRDSPLHF

j_call: TRBJ2-6
v_call: TRBV20-1
clone_size: NA
d_call: NA
cdr3_nt: TGCAGTGCTAGATTACCGGGACCCCTCTTCAACTCTGGGGCCAACGTCCTGACTTTC
cdr3_aa: CSARLPGPLFNSGANVLTF

j_call: TRBJ2-5
v_call: TRBV6-5
clone_size: many
d_call: NA
cdr3_nt: TGTGCCAGCAGTCACTCGGGCGGGGTCAAAGAGACCCAGTACTTC
cdr3_aa: CASSHSGGVKETQYF

j_call: TRBJ2-7
v_call: TRBV6-1
clone_size: NA
d_call: TRBD1
cdr3_nt: TGTGCCAGCAGTCAACCGGGACAGGGACGCCCGGGGGAGCAGTACTTC
cdr3_aa: CASSQPGQGRPGEQYF

j_call: TRBJ2-7
v_call: TRBV7-6
clone_size: NA
d_call: TRBD1
cdr3_nt: TGTGCCAGCAGCTCCCTTGCTGGGACAGGGGGCTCCTACGAGCAGTACTTC
cdr3_aa: CASSSLAGTGGSYEQYF

j_call: TRBJ2-1
v_call: TRBV7-9
clone_size: many
d_call: TRBD2
cdr3_nt: TGTGCCAGTATCAAGGGCGGGAGAGGGGCTCTCAATGAGCAGTTCTTC
cdr3_aa: CASIKGGRGALNEQFF

j_call: TRBJ2-3
v_call: TRBV24-1
clone_size: NA
d_call: NA
cdr3_nt: TGTGCCACCAGCCCTGCGGCGGGAACATTAGATACGCAGTATTTT
cdr3_aa: CATSPAAGTLDTQYF

j_call: TRBJ2-1
v_call: TRBV27
clone_size: NA
d_call: NA
cdr3_nt: TGTGCCAGCAGTTTATCGCTAGCCCTGGATGAGCAGTTCTTC
cdr3_aa: CASSLSLALDEQFF

j_call: TRBJ1-2
v_call: TRBV2
clone_size: NA
d_call: NA
cdr3_nt: TGTGCCAGCAGTGAGGGCTATGGGACCGGAAACACCTTC
cdr3_aa: CASSEGYGTGNTF

j_call: TRBJ1-4
v_call: TRBV7-6
clone_size: NA
d_call: NA
cdr3_nt: TGTGCCAGCAGCTTAGCGCCCCCGGGCCGTCGGCCTCGGACTAATGAAGAACTGTTTTTC
cdr3_aa: CASSLAPPGRRPRTNEELFF

j_call: TRBJ1-4
v_call: TRBV7-3
clone_size: once
d_call: NA
cdr3_nt: TGTGCCAGCCGGGGGAACACCGGGGCGTCAACTAATGAAAAACTGTTTTTT
cdr3_aa: CASRGNTGASTNEKLFF

j_call: TRBJ1-6
v_call: TRBV5-6
clone_size: many
d_call: NA
cdr3_nt: TGTGCCAGCAGCTTCGGACCCCGGGGGCGTAATTCACCCCTCCACTTT
cdr3_aa: CASSFGPRGRNSPLHF

j_call: TRBJ2-3
v_call: TRBV12-3/TRBV12-4
clone_size: many
d_call: TRBD1
cdr3_nt: TGTGCCAGCAGTTTAGGGGGGACAGGGTCAGATACGCAGTATTTT
cdr3_aa: CASSLGGTGSDTQYF

j_call: TRBJ2-7
v_call: TRBV14
clone_size: NA
d_call: TRBD1
cdr3_nt: TGTGCCAGTAGCCCTTTCCGGGACAGGGGGCTAGGCGCGCAGTACTTC
cdr3_aa: CASSPFRDRGLGAQYF

j_call: TRBJ2-4
v_call: TRBV2
clone_size: many
d_call: NA
cdr3_nt: TGTGCCAGCAGTGAACGGGCGATGAACATTCAGTACTTC
cdr3_aa: CASSERAMNIQYF

j_call: TRBJ2-7
v_call: TRBV5-5
clone_size: many
d_call: NA
cdr3_nt: TGTGCCAGCAGCCCAACTACAGGAGTCTCCCCTACCTACGAGCAGTACTTC
cdr3_aa: CASSPTTGVSPTYEQYF

j_call: TRBJ1-2
v_call: TRBV9
clone_size: once
d_call: NA
cdr3_nt: TGTGCCAGCAGCGTCCGAGGGGGGAAGGTCTATGGCTACACCTTC
cdr3_aa: CASSVRGGKVYGYTF

j_call: TRBJ1-6
v_call: TRBV15
clone_size: medium-sized
d_call: NA
cdr3_nt: TGTGCCACCAGCAGGAGGATAGGAAGCTCCTATAATTCACCCCTCCACTTT
cdr3_aa: CATSRRIGSSYNSPLHF

j_call: TRBJ1-5
v_call: TRBV6-6
clone_size: NA
d_call: NA
cdr3_nt: TGTGCCAGCAGCCAACTCGGGTCCGTGGGGGGAGAGGGTGGCAATCAGCCCCAGCATTTT
cdr3_aa: CASSQLGSVGGEGGNQPQHF

j_call: TRBJ2-5
v_call: TRBV20-1
clone_size: NA
d_call: TRBD1
cdr3_nt: TGCAGTGCTAGAGATCGCGGGTCAGACAGGGGAAAGACCCAGTACTTC
cdr3_aa: CSARDRGSDRGKTQYF

j_call: TRBJ2-7
v_call: TRBV29-1
clone_size: many
d_call: NA
cdr3_nt: TGCAGCGTTGGGGGAGGGGGCTCTTGGGAGCAGTACTTC
cdr3_aa: CSVGGGGSWEQYF